These 21 T cell receptor beta chains were sequenced from one sample in a study of blood T cell repertoires in COVID-19. The protocol was immunoSEQ multiplex PCR, while the TCRdb copy is restricted to in-frame clones and leaves out a portion. The sample lists under 300,000 clones; 88% were seen once. The sample comprised peripheral blood. The receptors were gathered from a woman aged 40 to 49 who had recovered from COVID-19.

V gene TRBV7-2 combines with J gene TRBJ2-3; D gene uncertain. Germline CDR1 reads SGHTA; CDR2 reads FQGNSA. The CDR3 consists of 14 residues. V was shortened by 5 bases and J by 4 bases, with 13 bases between the two germline ends. The DNA of the CDR3 is TGTGCCAGCAGCCCCGGGTTTGGGTCAGATACGCAGTATTTT. Amino acids: CASSPGFGSDTQYF.

This clone was picked up one time. The same CDR3 also results from other DNA sequences found in this sample. This sequence joins TRBV18 and TRBJ1-4, with TRBD1 identical over 9 bases. CDR1 and CDR2 from the germline V gene are KGHSH and LQKENI. This CDR3 has 14 amino acids. V lost 1 base and J lost 7; bases outside the gene matches: 1. CDR3: CASSPRQGGEKLFF. Written as DNA, the CDR3 is TGTGCCAGCTCACCACGACAGGGGGGTGAAAAACTGTTTTTT.

The table lists this clone with a few counts. This rearrangement joins TRBV30 to TRBJ1-5; TRBD1 matches at 8 bases. After removal of 0 bases from V and 0 bases from J, the junction contained 4 bases not matched to a gene. From germline, CDR1 is GTSNPN and CDR2 SVGIG (reference sequence). The CDR3 totals 16 residues. In DNA, the CDR3 is TGTGCCTGGAGTGTCCACAGGGGGGATAGCAATCAGCCCCAGCATTTT. Translated: CAWSVHRGDSNQPQHF.

The chain links TRBV6-2 or TRBV6-3 to TRBJ2-4, with 7 bases matching TRBD2. The germline gives CDR1 MNHEY, CDR2 SVGEGT. CDR3 length: 18 amino acids. Trimming cost V 1 base and J 2 bases; bases outside gene matches: 11. The CDR3 region is CASSYLADWGGTKNIQYF. CDR3 sequence (DNA): TGTGCCAGCAGTTACTTGGCGGATTGGGGGGGTACCAAAAACATTCAGTACTTC.

A few counts support this clone. The chain joins TRBV9 to TRBJ2-2, with D perhaps TRBD1 (6 bases). Between the trimmed V and J ends, which lost 3 bases and 1 base, there was a span of 10 bases. Germline CDR1 and CDR2: SGDLS and YYNGEE. The CDR3 is 15 amino acids. The DNA of the CDR3 is TGTGCCAGCAGCGCGCGGACAGAGAACACCGGGGAGCTGTTTTTT. Amino acids: CASSARTENTGELFF. The full variable domain, rest sourced from reference TRBV9 and TRBJ2-2, is DSGVTQTPKHLITATGQRVTLRCSPRSGDLSVYWYQQSLDQGLQFLIQYYNGEERAKGNILERFSAQQFPDLHSELNLSSLELGDSALYFCASSARTENTGELFFGEGSRLTVL.

The V call is TRBV7-2, the J call TRBJ2-7; 7 bases align to TRBD2. V was pared by 1 base and J by 3 bases, with 3 bases of the junction left unmatched. The CDR3 has 14 residues. Germline CDR1 SGHTA, CDR2 FQGNSA. The CDR3 loop is CASSLVGGGYEQYF. For the CDR3, the DNA is TGTGCCAGCAGCTTAGTGGGCGGGGGCTACGAGCAGTACTTC.

The genes are TRBV7-9 and TRBJ2-1; possible D gene TRBD2, 6 bases. V lost 1 base and J 5 bases, leaving 9 bases between the germline ends. This CDR3 is built from 14 residues. Germline V gene data show CDR1 as SEHNR and CDR2 as FQNEAQ (reference sequence). In nucleotides, the CDR3 is TGTGCCAGCAGCTTAGGCGGGATTAACAATGAGCAGTTCTTC. It translates to CASSLGGINNEQFF.

J is TRBJ2-2 and V is TRBV24-1; 11 bases match TRBD2. The CDR3 is 15 residues long. Germline V lookup: CDR1 KGHDR, CDR2 SFDVKD. Trimming at V came to 7 bases and at J to 10 bases, leaving 10 bases not matched to a gene. The CDR3 nucleotides read TGTGCCACCAGGGATAGCGGGAGGGCGGCCGAGGAGCTGTTTTTT. Its protein product is CATRDSGRAAEELFF.

V usage is TRBV27 and J usage is TRBJ2-5, with D perhaps TRBD2 (7 bases). The CDR3 consists of 15 residues. CDR1 and CDR2 from the germline V gene are MNHEY and SMNVEV (reference sequence). The V end was cut by 4 bases, the J end by 5 bases, with 17 bases between. The CDR3 sequence: CASSWGGRVGETQYF. CDR3 DNA: TGTGCCAGCAGTTGGGGGGGCAGGGTCGGCGAGACCCAGTACTTC.

The chain links TRBV10-2 to TRBJ1-1; 9 nucleotides match TRBD1. The CDR3 contains 14 residues. J was trimmed by 4 bases and V by 3 bases; bases with no gene match: 3. The germline CDR1 and CDR2 sequences are WSHSY and SAAADI. CDR3 in DNA: TGCGCCAGCAGTGAACAGGGGGCGGTCACTGAAGCTTTCTTT. It translates to CASSEQGAVTEAFF.

The V call is TRBV6-2 or TRBV6-3, the J call TRBJ1-1; the match to TRBD1 covers 7 bases. This CDR3 contains 14 residues. The germline V gene encodes CDR1 MNHEY and CDR2 SVGEGT. With 5 bases clipped from V and 4 bases from J, the junction kept 7 bases outside the gene matches. The CDR3 loop reads CASSPTGVSTEAFF. CDR3 nucleotides: TGTGCCAGCAGTCCAACAGGGGTAAGCACTGAAGCTTTCTTT.

The chain has TRBV9 and TRBJ1-2; D not certain. V was shortened by 3 bases and J by 7 bases, with 10 bases between the two germline ends. Looked up from germline, CDR1 is SGDLS and CDR2 is YYNGEE. The CDR3 is made up of 12 amino acids. The DNA for the CDR3 is TGTGCCAGCAGCGCCCTTCTAACTGGCTACACCTTC. Amino acids: CASSALLTGYTF.

This chain uses TRBV19 with TRBJ1-1; a weak D match, TRBD1 (6 bases). The CDR3 covers 16 residues. Deletions cut 6 bases from V and 0 bases from J, with 17 bases between. CDR1 LNHDA and CDR2 SQIVND come from the germline V gene (reference sequence). The CDR3 loop is CASRDPGAGVNTEAFF. DNA of the CDR3: TGTGCCAGTAGAGACCCAGGGGCCGGGGTGAACACTGAAGCTTTCTTT.

The chain links TRBV18 to TRBJ1-5; D is undetermined. Germline V gene sequence: CDR1 KGHSH, CDR2 LQKENI. V lost 2 bases, J lost 5 bases, and 7 bases lay in between. The CDR3 consists of 13 residues. This CDR3 is CASSPGRDQPQHF. Written as DNA, the CDR3 is TGTGCCAGCTCACCAGGGAGGGATCAGCCCCAGCATTTT.

The CDR3 DNA is TGCGCCAGCAGCCCGTATACGACAGGGGGCGGTGGGGCCAACGTCCTGACTTTC. Translated: CASSPYTTGGGGANVLTF. The chain couples TRBV4-3 to TRBJ2-6; 10 bases match TRBD1. Germline lookup yields CDR1 LGHNA and CDR2 YSLEER. The CDR3 has 18 amino acids. Losses at the gene ends were 4 bases for V and 3 bases for J; bases not matched to a gene: 9.

The chain uses TRBV3-1 (or the pseudogene TRBV3-2) and TRBJ2-1, with D possibly being TRBD1 (6 bases). V was clipped by 0 bases and J by 2 bases, with 8 bases between them. The V gene's germline CDR1 is LGHDT and CDR2 YNNKEL (reference sequence). CDR3 length equals 15 residues. CDR3 bases: TGTGCCAGCAGCCAAGAGACAGGAACCTACAATGAGCAGTTCTTC. Translating it yields CASSQETGTYNEQFF.

The genes are TRBV7-2 and TRBJ1-2; 10 bases match TRBD1. The CDR3 contains 15 residues. In germline, CDR1 is SGHTA, CDR2 FQGNSA. Trimming cost V 1 base and J 6 bases; bases outside gene matches: 5. The CDR3 protein is CASSLVRDRGNGYTF. The DNA for the CDR3 is TGTGCCAGCAGCTTAGTGCGGGACAGGGGAAATGGCTACACCTTC.

The rearrangement joins TRBV28 to TRBJ2-7, with 7 bases lining up with TRBD1. In germline, CDR1 is MDHEN, CDR2 SYDVKM. This CDR3 is built from 14 residues. The V segment lost 5 bases and the J segment 1 base; nucleotides outside the gene matches: 5. The CDR3 DNA reads TGTGCCAGCAGTCCACGACAGGGTTCCTACGAGCAGTACGTC. Amino acids: CASSPRQGSYEQYV.

The rearrangement links TRBV18 to TRBJ1-3; D remains ambiguous. Trimming left V 3 bases short and J 11 bases short, with 14 bases between. CDR1 KGHSH and CDR2 LQKENI come from the germline V gene. This CDR3 contains 13 residues. The CDR3 sequence is CASSPNAGWAIYF. The CDR3 nucleotides are TGTGCCAGCTCACCGAACGCCGGGTGGGCCATATATTTT.

J is TRBJ2-5 and V is TRBV7-7, with 7 bases aligning to TRBD2. With V trimmed by 3 bases and J by 5 bases, 9 bases remained unmatched. Germline assignment: CDR1 SSHAT and CDR2 FNYEAQ (reference sequence). The CDR3 runs 15 residues. CDR3 in amino acids: CASSFAAGAGETQYF. The CDR3 DNA is TGTGCCAGCAGCTTTGCGGCGGGAGCTGGGGAGACCCAGTACTTC. The full variable domain, its missing parts supplied by reference TRBV7-7 and TRBJ2-5, is GAGVSQSPRYKVTKRGQDVTLRCDPISSHATLYWYQQALGQGPEFLTYFNYEAQPDKSGLPSDRFSAERPEGSISTLTIQRTEQRDSAMYRCASSFAAGAGETQYFGPGTRLLVL.

V usage is TRBV6-2 or TRBV6-3 and J usage is TRBJ2-1, with 8 nucleotides matching TRBD2. The CDR3 has 16 amino acids. Trimming cost V 2 bases and J 0 bases; bases outside gene matches: 3. Germline V gene sequence: CDR1 MNHEY, CDR2 SVGEGT. In DNA form, the CDR3 reads TGTGCCAGCAGTTACGGGGGACTAGTCTCCTACAATGAGCAGTTCTTC. Amino acids: CASSYGGLVSYNEQFF.